This T cell receptor (beta chain) appears in the sequencing data of a study of OX40 agonist ivuxolimab in advanced cancers. Whole-study context: Partial responses were achieved by three patients: one hepatocellular carcinoma, two cutaneous melanoma. Study-level results: Clones of CD4+ and CD8+ blood T cells grew by week 6 at doses of 0.1 to 3.0 mg/kg.

J lost 3 bases, V lost 1 base, and 15 bases had no gene match. The V gene's germline CDR1 is KGHSH and CDR2 LQKENI. The CDR3 totals 19 residues. The assay was immunoSEQ multiplex PCR, and TCRdb's table has in-frame clones only and misses some. Of 95,000 to 100,000 clones in the sample, roughly 91% were seen once. Concerning this clone: Its cognate antigen is unknown.

People who had autoimmune disease history or systemic immunosuppression were excluded. The specimen comprised CD4+ or CD8+ T cells sorted from blood, sampled in a trial of the OX40 agonist ivuxolimab. The TCR comes from an adult with an advanced solid tumor such as melanoma, head and neck, liver or kidney cancer. This rearrangement joins TRBV18 to TRBJ1-5; 7 positions agree with TRBD1. CDR3 DNA: TGTGCCAGCTCACCACTGGCAGGACTCCACAGGGGACCCAATCAGCCCCAGCATTTT. This sequence encodes CASSPLAGLHRGPNQPQHF.